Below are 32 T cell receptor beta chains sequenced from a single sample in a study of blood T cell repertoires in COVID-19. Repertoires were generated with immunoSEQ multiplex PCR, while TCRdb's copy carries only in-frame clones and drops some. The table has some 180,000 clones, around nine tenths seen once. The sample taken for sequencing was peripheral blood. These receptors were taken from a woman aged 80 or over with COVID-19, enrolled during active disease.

The CDR3 region is CSASKPGHPTGELFF. The CDR3 DNA reads TGCAGTGCTAGTAAGCCGGGACACCCCACCGGGGAGCTGTTTTTT. The chain joins TRBV20-1 to TRBJ2-2; D possibly corresponds to TRBD1 (6 bases). Germline V gene lookup returns CDR1 DFQATT and CDR2 SNEGSKA (reference sequence). This CDR3 contains 15 residues. The V gene lost 3 bases and the J gene lost 4 bases, with 15 bases spanning the gap.

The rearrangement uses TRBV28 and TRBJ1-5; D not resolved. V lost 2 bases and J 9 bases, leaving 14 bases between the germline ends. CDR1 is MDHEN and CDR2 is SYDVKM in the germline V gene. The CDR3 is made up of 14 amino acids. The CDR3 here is CASSLGGQSGPQHF. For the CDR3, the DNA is TGTGCCAGCAGTTTAGGTGGGCAGTCCGGGCCCCAGCATTTT.

The DNA of the CDR3 is TGTGCCAGCAGCCAGCAGATGAACACTGAAGCTTTCTTT. Translation gives CASSQQMNTEAFF. This chain links TRBV3-1 (or the pseudogene TRBV3-2) with TRBJ1-1; D call uncertain. The V end was cut by 3 bases, the J end by 0 bases, with 5 bases between. The CDR3 has 13 residues. Germline assignment: CDR1 LGHDT and CDR2 YNNKEL (reference sequence).

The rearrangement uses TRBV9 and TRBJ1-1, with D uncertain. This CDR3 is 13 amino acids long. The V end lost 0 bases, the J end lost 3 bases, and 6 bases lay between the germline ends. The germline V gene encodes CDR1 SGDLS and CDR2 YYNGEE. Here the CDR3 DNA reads TGTGCCAGCAGCGTAGGTTCGTACACTGAAGCTTTCTTT. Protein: CASSVGSYTEAFF.

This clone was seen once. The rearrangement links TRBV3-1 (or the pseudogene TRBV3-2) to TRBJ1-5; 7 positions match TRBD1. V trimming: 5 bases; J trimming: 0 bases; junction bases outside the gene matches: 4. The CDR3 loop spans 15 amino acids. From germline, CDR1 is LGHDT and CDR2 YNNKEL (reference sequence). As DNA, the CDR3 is TGTGCCAGCAGCTCCGGGACAGATAGCAATCAGCCCCAGCATTTT. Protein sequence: CASSSGTDSNQPQHF.

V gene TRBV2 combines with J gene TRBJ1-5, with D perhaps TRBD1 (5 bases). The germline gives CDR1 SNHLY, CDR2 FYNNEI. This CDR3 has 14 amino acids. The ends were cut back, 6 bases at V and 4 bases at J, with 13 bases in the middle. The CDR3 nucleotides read TGTGCCAGCAGGGCCCAGACAGAGAATCAGCCCCAGCATTTT. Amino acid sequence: CASRAQTENQPQHF.

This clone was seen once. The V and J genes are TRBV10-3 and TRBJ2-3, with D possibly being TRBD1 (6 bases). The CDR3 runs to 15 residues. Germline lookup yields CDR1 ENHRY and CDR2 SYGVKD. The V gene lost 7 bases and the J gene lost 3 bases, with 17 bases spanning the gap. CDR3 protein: CAITPNQGSTDTQYF. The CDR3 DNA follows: TGTGCCATCACCCCAAACCAGGGGAGTACAGATACGCAGTATTTT.

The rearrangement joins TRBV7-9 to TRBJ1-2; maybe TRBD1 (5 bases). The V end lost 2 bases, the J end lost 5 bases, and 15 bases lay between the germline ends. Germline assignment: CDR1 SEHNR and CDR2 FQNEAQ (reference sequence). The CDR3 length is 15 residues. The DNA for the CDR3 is TGTGCCAGCAGCTTATCGCAGGGCCGGTTTTATGGCTACACCTTC. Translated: CASSLSQGRFYGYTF.

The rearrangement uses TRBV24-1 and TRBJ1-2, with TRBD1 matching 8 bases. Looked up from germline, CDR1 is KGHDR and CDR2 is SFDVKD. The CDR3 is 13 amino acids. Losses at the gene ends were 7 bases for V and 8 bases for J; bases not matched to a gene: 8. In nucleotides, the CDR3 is TGTGCCACCAGGGCGACAGGGGCGGGAGGCTACACCTTC. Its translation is CATRATGAGGYTF.

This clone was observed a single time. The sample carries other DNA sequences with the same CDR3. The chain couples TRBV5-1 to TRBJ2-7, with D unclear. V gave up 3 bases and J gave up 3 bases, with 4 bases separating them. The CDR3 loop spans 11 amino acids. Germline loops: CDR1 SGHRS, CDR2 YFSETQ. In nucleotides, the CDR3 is TGCGCCAGCAGCTCCAACTACGAGCAGTACTTC. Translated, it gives CASSSNYEQYF.

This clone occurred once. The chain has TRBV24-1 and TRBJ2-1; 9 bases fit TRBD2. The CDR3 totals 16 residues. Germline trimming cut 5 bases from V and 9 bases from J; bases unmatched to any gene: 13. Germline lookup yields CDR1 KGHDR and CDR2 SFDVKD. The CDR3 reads CATSAQGNSGSFEQFF. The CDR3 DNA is TGTGCCACCAGTGCCCAGGGTAATAGCGGGAGCTTTGAGCAGTTCTTC.

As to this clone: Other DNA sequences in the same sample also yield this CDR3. The CDR3 DNA reads TGTGCCAGCAGCTTGGTAGGGGGCACCGGGGAGCTGTTTTTT. The encoded protein is CASSLVGGTGELFF. V is TRBV5-6 and J is TRBJ2-2, with TRBD1 as a possible D gene (6 bases). The CDR3 extends over 14 amino acids. Germline values: CDR1 SGHDT, CDR2 YYEEEE. Trimming shortened V by 0 bases and J by 4 bases, and 7 bases separated the two germline ends.

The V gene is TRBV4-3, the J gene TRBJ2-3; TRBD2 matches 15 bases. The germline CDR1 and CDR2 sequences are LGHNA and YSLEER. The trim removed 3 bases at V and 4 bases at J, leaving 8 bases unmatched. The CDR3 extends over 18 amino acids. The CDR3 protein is CASSQGLAGGGFADTQYF. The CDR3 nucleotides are TGCGCCAGCAGCCAGGGACTAGCGGGAGGAGGTTTCGCAGATACGCAGTATTTT.

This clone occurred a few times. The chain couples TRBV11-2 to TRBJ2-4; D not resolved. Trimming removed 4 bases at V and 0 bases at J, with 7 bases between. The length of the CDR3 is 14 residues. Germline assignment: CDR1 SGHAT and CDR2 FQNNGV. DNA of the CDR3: TGTGCCAGCAGCTCCCGACTAGCCAAAAACATTCAGTACTTC. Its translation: CASSSRLAKNIQYF.

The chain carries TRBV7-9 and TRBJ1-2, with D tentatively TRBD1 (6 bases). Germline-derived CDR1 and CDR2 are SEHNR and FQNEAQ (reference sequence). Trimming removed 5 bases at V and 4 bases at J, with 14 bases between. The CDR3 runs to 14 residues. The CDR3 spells CASSPSGEFYGYTF. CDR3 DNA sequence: TGTGCCAGCAGCCCATCAGGGGAGTTCTATGGCTACACCTTC.

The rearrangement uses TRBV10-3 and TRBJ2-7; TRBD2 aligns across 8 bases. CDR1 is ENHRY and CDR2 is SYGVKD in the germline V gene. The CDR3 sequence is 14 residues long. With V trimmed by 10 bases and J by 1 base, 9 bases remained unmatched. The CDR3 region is CATSTSGVSYEQYF. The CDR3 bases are TGTGCCACCTCCACTAGCGGTGTTTCCTACGAGCAGTACTTC.

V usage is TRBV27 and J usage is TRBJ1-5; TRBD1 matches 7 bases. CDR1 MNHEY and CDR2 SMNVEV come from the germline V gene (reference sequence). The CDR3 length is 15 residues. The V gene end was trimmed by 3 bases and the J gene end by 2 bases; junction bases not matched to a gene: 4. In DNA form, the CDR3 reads TGTGCCAGCAGTTTCGTAGGGACAGGCAATCAGCCCCAGCATTTT. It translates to CASSFVGTGNQPQHF.

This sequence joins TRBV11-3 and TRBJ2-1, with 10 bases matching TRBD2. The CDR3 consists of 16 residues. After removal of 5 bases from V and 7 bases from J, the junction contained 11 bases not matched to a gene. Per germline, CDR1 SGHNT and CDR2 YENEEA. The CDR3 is CASSARLAGDRNEQFF. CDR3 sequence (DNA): TGTGCCAGCAGCGCCCGACTAGCGGGCGACAGGAATGAGCAGTTCTTC.

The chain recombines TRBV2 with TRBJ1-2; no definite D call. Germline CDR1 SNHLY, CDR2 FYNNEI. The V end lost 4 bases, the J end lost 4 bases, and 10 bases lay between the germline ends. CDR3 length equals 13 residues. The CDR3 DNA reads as TGTGCCAGCAGTGTACGACTAAGCTATGGCTACACCTTC. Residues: CASSVRLSYGYTF.

Here the CDR3 reads CASSRTGGSNAGELFF. The CDR3 DNA reads as TGCGCCAGCAGCCGCACAGGGGGCTCTAATGCTGGGGAGCTGTTTTTT. This chain links TRBV5-1 with TRBJ2-2; 9 bases agree with TRBD1. This CDR3 comprises 16 residues. Germline CDR1 SGHRS, CDR2 YFSETQ. Germline trimming cut 4 bases from V and 8 bases from J; bases unmatched to any gene: 12.

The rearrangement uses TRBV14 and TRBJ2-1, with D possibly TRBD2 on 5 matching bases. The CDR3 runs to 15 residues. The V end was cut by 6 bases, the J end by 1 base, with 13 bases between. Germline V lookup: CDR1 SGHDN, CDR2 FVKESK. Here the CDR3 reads CASRSTSGSYNEQFF. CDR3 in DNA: TGTGCCAGCAGGTCGACAAGCGGATCCTACAATGAGCAGTTCTTC.

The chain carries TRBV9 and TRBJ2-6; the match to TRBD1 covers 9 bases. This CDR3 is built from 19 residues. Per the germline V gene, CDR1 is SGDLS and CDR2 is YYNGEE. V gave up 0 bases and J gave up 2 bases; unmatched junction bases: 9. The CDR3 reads CASSVGTGVHVAGANVLTF. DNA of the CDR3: TGTGCCAGCAGCGTAGGGACAGGGGTCCACGTAGCTGGGGCCAACGTCCTGACTTTC. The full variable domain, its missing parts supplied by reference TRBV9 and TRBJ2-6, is DSGVTQTPKHLITATGQRVTLRCSPRSGDLSVYWYQQSLDQGLQFLIQYYNGEERAKGNILERFSAQQFPDLHSELNLSSLELGDSALYFCASSVGTGVHVAGANVLTFGAGSRLTVL.

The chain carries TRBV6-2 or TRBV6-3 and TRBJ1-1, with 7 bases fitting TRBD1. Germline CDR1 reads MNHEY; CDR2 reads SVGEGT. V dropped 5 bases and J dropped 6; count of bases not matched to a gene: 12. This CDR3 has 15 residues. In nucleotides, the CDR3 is TGTGCCAGCAGTAACCGACAGGGTAGGAGGGCTGAAGCTTTCTTT. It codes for CASSNRQGRRAEAFF.

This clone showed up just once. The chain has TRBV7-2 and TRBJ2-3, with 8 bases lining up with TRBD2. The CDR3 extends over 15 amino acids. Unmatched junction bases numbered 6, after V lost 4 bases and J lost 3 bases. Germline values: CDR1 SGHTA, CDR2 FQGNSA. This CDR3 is CASSSLAGTTDTQYF. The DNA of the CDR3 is TGTGCCAGCAGCTCCTTAGCGGGAACAACAGATACGCAGTATTTT. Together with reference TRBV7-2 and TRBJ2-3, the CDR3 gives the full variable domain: GAGVSQSPSNKVTEKGKDVELRCDPISGHTALYWYRQSLGQGLEFLIYFQGNSAPDKSGLPSDRFSAERTGGSVSTLTIQRTQQEDSAVYLCASSSLAGTTDTQYFGPGTRLTVL.

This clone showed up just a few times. The CDR3 DNA sequence: TGTGCCAGCAGCTCGAACAACAGGGAGACTGAAGCTTTCTTT. This encodes CASSSNNRETEAFF. V and J are TRBV7-9 and TRBJ1-1; tentative D call: TRBD1 (6 bases). The germline gives CDR1 SEHNR, CDR2 FQNEAQ (reference sequence). V lost 4 bases and J 5 bases, leaving 14 bases between the germline ends. This CDR3 comprises 14 residues.

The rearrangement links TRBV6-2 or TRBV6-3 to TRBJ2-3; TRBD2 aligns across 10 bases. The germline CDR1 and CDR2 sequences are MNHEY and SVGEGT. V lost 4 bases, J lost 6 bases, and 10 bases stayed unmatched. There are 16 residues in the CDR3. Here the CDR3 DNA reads TGTGCCAGCAGTTTCCGGCCGGGACTAGCGCGGGATACGCAGTATTTT. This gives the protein CASSFRPGLARDTQYF.

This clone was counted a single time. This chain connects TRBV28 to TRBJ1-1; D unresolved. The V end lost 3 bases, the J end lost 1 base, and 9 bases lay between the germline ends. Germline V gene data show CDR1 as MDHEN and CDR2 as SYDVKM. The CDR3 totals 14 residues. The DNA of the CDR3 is TGTGCCAGCAGTTTTCTGACAAGGAACACTGAAGCTTTCTTT. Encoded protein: CASSFLTRNTEAFF.

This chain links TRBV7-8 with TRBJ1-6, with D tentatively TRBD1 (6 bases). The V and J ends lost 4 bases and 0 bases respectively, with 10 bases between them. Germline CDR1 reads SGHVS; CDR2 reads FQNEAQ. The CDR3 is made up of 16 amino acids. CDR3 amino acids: CASSYGQSSYNSPLHF. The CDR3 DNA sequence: TGTGCCAGCAGCTACGGACAGAGCTCCTATAATTCACCCCTCCACTTT.

The CDR3 DNA sequence: TGTGCCGGATCCGTCCCGGGACTAGCGGGAGTCTACAATGAGCAGTTCTTC. Translating it yields CAGSVPGLAGVYNEQFF. The chain is built from TRBV9 and TRBJ2-1; 14 bases line up with TRBD2. The V segment lost 10 bases and the J segment 3 bases; nucleotides outside the gene matches: 12. In germline, CDR1 is SGDLS, CDR2 YYNGEE. The CDR3 is 17 residues long.

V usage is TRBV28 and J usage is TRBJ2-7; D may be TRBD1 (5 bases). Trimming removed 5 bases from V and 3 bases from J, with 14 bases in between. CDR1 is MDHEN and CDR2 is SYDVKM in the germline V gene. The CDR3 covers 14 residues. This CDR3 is CASSPLGVGYEQYF. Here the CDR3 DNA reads TGTGCCAGCAGTCCGCTAGGGGTAGGCTACGAGCAGTACTTC.

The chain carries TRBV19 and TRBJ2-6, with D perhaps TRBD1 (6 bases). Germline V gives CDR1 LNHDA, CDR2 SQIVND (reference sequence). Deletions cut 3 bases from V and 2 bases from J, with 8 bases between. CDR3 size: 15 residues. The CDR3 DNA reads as TGTGCCAGTAGTATCGACAGGCCTGGGGCCAACGTCCTGACTTTC. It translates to CASSIDRPGANVLTF.

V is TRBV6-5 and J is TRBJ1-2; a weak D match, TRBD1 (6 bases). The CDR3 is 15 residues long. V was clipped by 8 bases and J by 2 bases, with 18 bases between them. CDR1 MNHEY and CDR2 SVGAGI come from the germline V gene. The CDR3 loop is CASHPGGAINYGYTF. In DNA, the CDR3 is TGTGCCAGCCACCCGGGGGGCGCGATAAACTATGGCTACACCTTC.